This is a list of T cell receptor beta chains from one sample in a study of blood T cell repertoires in COVID-19. The repertoire was sequenced with immunoSEQ multiplex PCR; TCRdb's copy has only in-frame clones and lacks some. The sample contains 60,000 to 85,000 clones, roughly 88% of which appear only once. Input material: peripheral blood. The receptors were gathered from a woman older than 75 with active or convalescent COVID-19. Both conserved end residues are part of each CDR3. The order of the fields is clone size, V gene, D gene, J gene, CDR3 protein, CDR3 DNA. D genes are given only for firm matches. A clone size is listed for some rows: how often the clone was seen (once, few, many), or a class if it is expanded.

NA	TRBV4-1	NA	TRBJ1-4	CASSPTAGGPTTNEKLFF	TGCGCCAGCAGCCCGACAGCCGGGGGGCCGACAACTAATGAAAAACTGTTTTTT
NA	TRBV19	TRBD1	TRBJ2-7	CASSFRTGAFDEQYF	TGTGCCAGTAGTTTCCGGACAGGGGCTTTCGACGAGCAGTACTTC
NA	TRBV7-9	TRBD2	TRBJ2-1	CASSLSGGGNEQFF	TGTGCCAGCAGCTTAAGCGGGGGGGGTAATGAGCAGTTCTTC
NA	TRBV3-1/TRBV3-2	NA	TRBJ1-1	CASSTGGKTEAFF	TGTGCCAGCAGCACGGGGGGGAAGACTGAAGCTTTCTTT
NA	TRBV5-1	NA	TRBJ2-7	CASSLQGGAYEQYF	TGCGCCAGCAGCTTACAGGGTGGGGCCTACGAGCAGTACTTC
NA	TRBV10-2	TRBD2	TRBJ2-1	CASSGPRAGGYNEQFF	TGCGCCAGCAGTGGACCCCGGGCGGGGGGGTACAATGAGCAGTTCTTC
NA	TRBV5-1	TRBD2	TRBJ2-7	CASTPEAGVTYEQYF	TGCGCCAGCACCCCGGAAGCGGGAGTTACCTACGAGCAGTACTTC
few	TRBV7-2	NA	TRBJ1-6	CASSIGHNSPLHF	TGTGCCAGCAGCATAGGACACAATTCACCCCTCCACTTT
once	TRBV7-6	NA	TRBJ2-7	CASSPRLVRSYEQYF	TGTGCCAGCAGCCCACGACTAGTTCGATCCTACGAGCAGTACTTC
NA	TRBV7-2	TRBD1	TRBJ1-5	CASSLRQGGNQPQHF	TGTGCCAGCAGCTTGCGACAGGGGGGTAATCAGCCCCAGCATTTT
NA	TRBV20-1	NA	TRBJ2-1	CSASRAGQFF	TGCAGTGCTTCCAGGGCTGGGCAGTTCTTC
NA	TRBV19	NA	TRBJ1-1	CASIERGGNTEAFF	TGCGCCAGTATCGAACGGGGGGGCAACACTGAAGCTTTCTTT
NA	TRBV15	TRBD2	TRBJ2-5	CATSRDALPGGETQYF	TGTGCCACCAGCAGAGATGCCCTGCCGGGGGGTGAGACCCAGTACTTC
NA	TRBV29-1	TRBD1	TRBJ1-5	CSVLTGSSQPQHF	TGCAGCGTCCTGACAGGGTCGAGTCAGCCCCAGCATTTT
NA	TRBV19	TRBD1	TRBJ2-2	CASSIERGRAGELFF	TGTGCCAGTAGTATAGAGAGGGGGCGGGCCGGGGAGCTGTTTTTT
NA	TRBV7-2	NA	TRBJ1-2	CASSPSREDGYTF	TGTGCCAGCAGCCCGTCCAGGGAAGATGGCTACACCTTC
NA	TRBV6-6	NA	TRBJ2-7	CASSYEASYYEQYF	TGTGCCAGCAGTTACGAGGCATCATACTACGAGCAGTACTTC
NA	TRBV10-3	TRBD2	TRBJ2-2	CAIRGVAGVQGTGELFF	TGTGCCATCAGAGGAGTAGCGGGAGTTCAAGGCACCGGGGAGCTGTTTTTT
few	TRBV6-1	TRBD1	TRBJ1-5	CASSEMRTGVQPQHF	TGTGCCAGCAGTGAAATGAGGACAGGGGTTCAGCCCCAGCATTTT
NA	TRBV19	TRBD2	TRBJ2-1	CASSDGLWGGNEQFF	TGTGCCAGTAGTGACGGGTTGTGGGGGGGCAATGAGCAGTTCTTC
NA	TRBV5-4	TRBD1	TRBJ1-2	CASSLQDRINYGYTF	TGTGCCAGCAGCTTACAGGACAGGATAAACTATGGCTACACCTTC
NA	TRBV7-2	TRBD1	TRBJ1-1	CASSIDREAEAFF	TGTGCCAGCAGCATTGACAGGGAGGCTGAAGCTTTCTTT